The present entry profiles one T cell receptor (beta chain) with its context. The CDR3 is made up of 13 amino acids. Germline lookup yields CDR1 MDHEN and CDR2 SYDVKM. Trimming pared 5 bases from V and 5 bases from J, leaving 9 bases between. The data originate from a study of blood T cell repertoires in COVID-19. Study at large: Collection of acute and convalescent COVID-19 samples took place in the United States, Italy and Spain.

In the study's own analysis: Amplification of reference gene primers provided the estimated nucleated cell counts. Assay used: immunoSEQ multiplex PCR; TCRdb lists only in-frame clones, some missing. V, J and clone size are taken as reported in that table, and D and trimming were inferred from the DNA itself. The data contain tens of thousands of clones, around 90% of them singletons. V is TRBV28 and J is TRBJ1-4; D remains ambiguous. Sequencing was performed on peripheral blood. This TCR was sampled from a man in his fifties or sixties with active COVID-19. This chain's CDR3 is CASSQALNEKLFF. The CDR3 DNA reads TGTGCCAGCAGTCAAGCCTTAAATGAAAAACTGTTTTTT.